This TCR beta chain derives from a study of blood T cell repertoires in COVID-19. Study-level information: Specimens from acute and convalescent COVID-19 originated in the United States, Italy and Spain. In each case, the material was cDNA or gDNA derived from T cells, B-cell-depleted T cells, or PBMCs.

Per the germline V gene, CDR1 is KGHSH and CDR2 is LQKENI. Trimming removed 3 bases at V and 4 bases at J, with 10 bases between. The CDR3 is 14 amino acids. In the original workflow: Reference gene primer amplification in the assay estimated nucleated cell counts. Here immunoSEQ multiplex PCR was the method, and the copy in TCRdb shows in-frame clones only, minus some. D and trimming were read from the DNA, whereas the V and J calls and clone size are those reported in that table. Of roughly 250,000 clones in the sample, 81% were seen once. This chain links TRBV18 with TRBJ1-5, with D perhaps matching TRBD1 (5 bases). Material for sequencing was peripheral blood. The TCR was taken from a woman aged 55-69 years with active or convalescent COVID-19. The CDR3 DNA reads TGTGCCAGCTCACCTCCAGGGTCTAATCAGCCCCAGCATTTT. Amino acid sequence: CASSPPGSNQPQHF.